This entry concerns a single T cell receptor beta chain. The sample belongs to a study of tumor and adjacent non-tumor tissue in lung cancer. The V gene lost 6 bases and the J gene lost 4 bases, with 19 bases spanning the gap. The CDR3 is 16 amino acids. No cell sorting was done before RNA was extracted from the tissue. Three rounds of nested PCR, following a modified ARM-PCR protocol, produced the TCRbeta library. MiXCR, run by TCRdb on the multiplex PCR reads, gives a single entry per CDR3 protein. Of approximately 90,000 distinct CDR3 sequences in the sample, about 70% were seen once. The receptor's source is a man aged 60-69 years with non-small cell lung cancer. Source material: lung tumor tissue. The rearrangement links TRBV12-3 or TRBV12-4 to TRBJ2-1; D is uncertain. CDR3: CASSRRRRSSYNEQFF. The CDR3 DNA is TGTGCCAGCAGCCGCCGACGCCGCAGCTCATACAATGAGCAGTTCTTC.